Listed below are T cell receptor beta chains from one sample, sequenced in a study of cytomegalovirus exposure and HLA in healthy donors. The method was immunoSEQ multiplex PCR; TCRdb's version includes in-frame clones alone and lacks a portion of them. Among more than 90,000 clones listed, 55% to 65% were seen once. Sequences were obtained from PBMCs. Every receptor here comes from a woman in her twenties or thirties in good health and CMV-seronegative. Each CDR3 is given with its conserved first and last residue. Each record gives: D gene, V gene, J gene, clone size, CDR3 protein, CDR3 DNA. A D gene is named only where the DNA matches it firmly. Rows give clone size only sometimes, using once, few, many, or a class for an expanded clone.

TRBD2	TRBV6-1	TRBJ2-7	-	CASSEQGLAGAYEQYF	TGTGCCAGCAGTGAACAGGGACTAGCGGGGGCCTACGAGCAGTACTTC
TRBD1	TRBV5-1	TRBJ1-4	few	CASSKIPGTGGEKLFF	TGCGCCAGCAGCAAAATACCCGGGACAGGCGGTGAAAAACTGTTTTTT
-	TRBV6-6	TRBJ2-1	-	CASSYLLNEQFF	TGTGCCAGCAGTTACCTCCTCAATGAGCAGTTCTTC
TRBD1	TRBV5-1	TRBJ2-5	few	CASSSTGEETQYF	TGCGCCAGCAGCTCGACAGGGGAAGAGACCCAGTACTTC
-	TRBV11-2	TRBJ1-1	-	CASTGEGTEAFF	TGTGCCAGCACGGGTGAAGGCACTGAAGCTTTCTTT
-	TRBV7-3	TRBJ1-4	few	CASSLTGTGNEKLFF	TGTGCCAGCAGCTTAACCGGGACTGGGAATGAAAAACTGTTTTTT
TRBD1	TRBV4-3	TRBJ1-4	once	CASSHTGVSEKLFF	TGCGCCAGCAGCCACACAGGGGTTAGTGAAAAACTGTTTTTT
TRBD1	TRBV15	TRBJ2-3	few	CATSSRDHPTGAMDTQYF	TGTGCCACCAGCTCGCGGGACCACCCGACAGGGGCTATGGATACGCAGTATTTT
TRBD1	TRBV28	TRBJ1-3	-	CASSLSGQYSGNTIYF	TGTGCCAGCAGTTTATCGGGACAGTACTCTGGAAACACCATATATTTT
-	TRBV19	TRBJ2-7	-	CASSMGREYEQYF	TGTGCCAGTAGTATGGGCCGGGAGTACGAGCAGTACTTC
-	TRBV29-1	TRBJ2-1	-	CSVETNYNEQFF	TGCAGCGTTGAAACAAATTACAATGAGCAGTTCTTC
TRBD1	TRBV11-2	TRBJ1-5	-	CASSLGGGEPQHF	TGTGCCAGCAGCTTAGGAGGGGGCGAGCCCCAGCATTTT
TRBD1	TRBV5-4	TRBJ1-4	few	CASKKDRGANEKLFF	TGTGCCAGCAAAAAGGACAGGGGAGCTAATGAAAAACTGTTTTTT
-	TRBV5-1	TRBJ1-2	-	CASSLLQGNYGYTF	TGCGCCAGCAGCTTGTTACAGGGAAACTATGGCTACACCTTC
-	TRBV28	TRBJ2-7	-	CASSFQGDYEQYF	TGTGCCAGCAGTTTTCAAGGGGACTACGAGCAGTACTTC
TRBD2	TRBV27	TRBJ2-1	few	CASSPLAGGIDEQFF	TGTGCCAGCAGTCCATTAGCGGGAGGTATCGATGAGCAGTTCTTC
-	TRBV4-3	TRBJ1-1	-	CASSRAGLVTEAFF	TGCGCCAGCAGCCGCGCGGGACTCGTCACTGAAGCTTTCTTT
TRBD1	TRBV7-2	TRBJ2-1	once	CASSSGQTGEQFF	TGTGCCAGCAGCTCGGGACAGACGGGTGAGCAGTTCTTC
-	TRBV5-4	TRBJ2-7	few	CASSLVTSREQYF	TGTGCCAGCAGCTTGGTGACCTCGCGGGAGCAGTACTTC
TRBD1	TRBV11-3	TRBJ2-7	-	CASSEGANEQYF	TGTGCCAGCAGCGAGGGGGCCAACGAGCAGTACTTC
-	TRBV27	TRBJ2-7	-	CASSLAGKAYEQYF	TGTGCCAGCAGTTTAGCAGGGAAGGCCTACGAGCAGTACTTC
-	TRBV12-5	TRBJ1-1	-	CASAAFQGPAPNTEAFF	TGTGCTAGTGCCGCCTTTCAGGGCCCCGCACCGAACACTGAAGCTTTCTTT
-	TRBV4-3	TRBJ1-2	-	CASSQVVRGNYGYTF	TGCGCCAGCAGCCAAGTAGTTAGAGGTAACTATGGCTACACCTTC
-	TRBV29-1	TRBJ2-7	-	CSVVGGSFDEQYF	TGCAGCGTTGTAGGGGGTAGTTTTGACGAGCAGTACTTC
TRBD2	TRBV9	TRBJ2-3	few	CASSASSGTTDTQYF	TGTGCCAGCAGCGCTTCTAGCGGGACAACAGATACGCAGTATTTT
-	TRBV18	TRBJ1-2	-	CASSPLQGPNYGYTF	TGTGCCAGCTCACCCCTACAGGGACCTAACTATGGCTACACCTTC
TRBD1	TRBV2	TRBJ1-5	once	CASSETGANQPQHF	TGTGCCAGCAGTGAGACAGGGGCCAATCAGCCCCAGCATTTT
TRBD1	TRBV9	TRBJ2-3	once	CASSVGGGRGTDTQYF	TGTGCCAGCAGCGTAGGAGGGGGCAGGGGCACAGATACGCAGTATTTT
TRBD1	TRBV7-8	TRBJ2-7	few	CASSLSYSGTVSYEQYF	TGTGCCAGCAGCTTAAGTTACTCCGGGACAGTCTCCTACGAGCAGTACTTC
-	TRBV2	TRBJ1-1	-	CASHEGPDSGRVF	TGTGCCAGCCACGAGGGCCCAGATTCTGGTAGGGTCTTT
TRBD1	TRBV4-1	TRBJ1-2	-	CASSLCGRGIYGYTF	TGCGCCAGCAGCCTTTGCGGCAGGGGGATCTATGGCTACACCTTC
-	TRBV19	TRBJ1-1	-	CASSIGGGQREAFF	TGTGCCAGTAGTATAGGCGGGGGCCAAAGGGAGGCTTTCTTT
TRBD1	TRBV6-6	TRBJ2-3	-	CASSWTGPSTDTQYF	TGTGCCAGCAGTTGGACAGGGCCAAGCACAGATACGCAGTATTTT
TRBD1	TRBV5-1	TRBJ2-7	few	CASSDTGGVGEQYF	TGCGCCAGCTCTGACACAGGGGGCGTCGGCGAGCAGTACTTC
TRBD2	TRBV7-9	TRBJ2-3	-	CASSLRLAGGGTDTQYF	TGTGCCAGCAGCTTACGCCTAGCGGGAGGAGGGACAGATACGCAGTATTTT
-	TRBV28	TRBJ1-4	-	CASNFGLSTNEKLFF	TGTGCCAGCAACTTTGGACTGTCAACTAATGAAAAACTGTTTTTT
-	TRBV14	TRBJ1-4	-	CASSQVPGGVKLFF	TGTGCCAGCAGCCAAGTACCCGGAGGGGTAAAACTGTTTTTT
-	TRBV25-1	TRBJ2-1	-	CASSVSSWLDEQFF	TGTGCCAGCAGTGTCTCTAGCTGGTTGGATGAGCAGTTCTTC
TRBD2	TRBV29-1	TRBJ2-3	-	CSVEPVREAQYF	TGCAGCGTTGAACCAGTTCGGGAGGCGCAGTATTTT
-	TRBV30	TRBJ2-3	once	CAWSRGRDLTDTQYF	TGTGCCTGGAGCAGAGGCAGGGACTTGACAGATACGCAGTATTTT
TRBD1	TRBV4-1	TRBJ2-1	few	CASRPGQGAYNEQFF	TGCGCCAGCAGACCAGGACAGGGCGCCTACAATGAGCAGTTCTTC
-	TRBV28	TRBJ1-2	-	CASSLWRSYTF	TGTGCCAGCAGTTTATGGCGATCCTACACCTTC
-	TRBV28	TRBJ1-1	-	CASSLPQQGENTEAFF	TGTGCCAGCAGTTTACCCCAACAGGGAGAGAACACTGAAGCTTTCTTT
-	TRBV14	TRBJ1-1	-	CASSQDRSGGAAFF	TGTGCCAGCAGCCAAGATAGGTCCGGGGGGGCAGCTTTCTTT
-	TRBV28	TRBJ1-1	few	CASSFGGMNTEAFF	TGTGCCAGCAGTTTTGGGGGCATGAACACTGAAGCTTTCTTT